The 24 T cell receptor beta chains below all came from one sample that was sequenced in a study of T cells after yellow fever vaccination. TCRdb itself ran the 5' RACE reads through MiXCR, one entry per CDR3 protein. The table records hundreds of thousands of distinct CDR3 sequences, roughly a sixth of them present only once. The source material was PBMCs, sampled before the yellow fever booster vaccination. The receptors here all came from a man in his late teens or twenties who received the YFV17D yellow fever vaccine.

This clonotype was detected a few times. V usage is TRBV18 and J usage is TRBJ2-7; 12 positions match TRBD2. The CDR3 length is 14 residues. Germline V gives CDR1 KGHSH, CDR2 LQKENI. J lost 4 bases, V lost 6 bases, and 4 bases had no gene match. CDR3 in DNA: TGTGCCAGCTCCGTTGGGACTAGCGGGTACGAGCAGTACTTC. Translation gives CASSVGTSGYEQYF.

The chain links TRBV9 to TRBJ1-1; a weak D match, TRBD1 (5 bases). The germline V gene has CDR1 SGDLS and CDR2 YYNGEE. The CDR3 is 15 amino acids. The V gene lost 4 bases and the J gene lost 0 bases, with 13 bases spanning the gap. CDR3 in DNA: TGTGCCAGCAGCCCCCAGGGAGCCATGAACACTGAAGCTTTCTTT. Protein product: CASSPQGAMNTEAFF.

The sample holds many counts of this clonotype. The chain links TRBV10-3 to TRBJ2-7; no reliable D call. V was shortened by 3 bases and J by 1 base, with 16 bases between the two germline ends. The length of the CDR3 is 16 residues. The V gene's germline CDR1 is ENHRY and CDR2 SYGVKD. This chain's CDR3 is CAISDSRNPLSYEQYF. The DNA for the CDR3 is TGTGCCATCAGTGATTCTAGGAACCCCCTATCCTACGAGCAGTACTTC.

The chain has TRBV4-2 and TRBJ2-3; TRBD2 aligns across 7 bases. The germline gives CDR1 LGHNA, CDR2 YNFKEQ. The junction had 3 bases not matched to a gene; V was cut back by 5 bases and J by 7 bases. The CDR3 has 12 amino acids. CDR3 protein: CASSGGVNTQYF. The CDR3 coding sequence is TGTGCCAGCAGCGGGGGGGTAAATACGCAGTATTTT.

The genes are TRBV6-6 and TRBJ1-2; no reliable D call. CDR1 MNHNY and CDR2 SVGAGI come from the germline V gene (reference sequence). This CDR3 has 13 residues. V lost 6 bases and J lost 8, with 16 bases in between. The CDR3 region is CASSYTSSGGYTF. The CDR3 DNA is TGTGCCAGCAGCTATACAAGTTCGGGCGGCTACACCTTC.

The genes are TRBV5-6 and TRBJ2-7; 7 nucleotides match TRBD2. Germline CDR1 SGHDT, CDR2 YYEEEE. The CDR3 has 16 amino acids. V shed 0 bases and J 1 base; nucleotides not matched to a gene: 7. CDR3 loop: CASSLVALAESYEQYV. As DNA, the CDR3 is TGTGCCAGCAGCTTGGTGGCGCTAGCGGAATCCTACGAGCAGTACGTC.

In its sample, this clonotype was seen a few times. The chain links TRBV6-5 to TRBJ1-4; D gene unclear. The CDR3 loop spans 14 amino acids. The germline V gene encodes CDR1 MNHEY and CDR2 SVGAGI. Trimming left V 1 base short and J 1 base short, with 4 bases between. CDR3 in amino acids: CASSYLGTNEKLFF. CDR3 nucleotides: TGTGCCAGCAGTTACTTGGGAACTAATGAAAAACTGTTTTTT.

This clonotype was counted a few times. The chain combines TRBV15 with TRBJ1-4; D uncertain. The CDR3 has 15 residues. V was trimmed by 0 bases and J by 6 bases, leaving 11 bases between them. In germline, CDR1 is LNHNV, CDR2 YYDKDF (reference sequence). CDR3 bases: TGTGCCACCAGCAGAGATAGTCCGGATTATGAAAAACTGTTTTTT. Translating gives CATSRDSPDYEKLFF.

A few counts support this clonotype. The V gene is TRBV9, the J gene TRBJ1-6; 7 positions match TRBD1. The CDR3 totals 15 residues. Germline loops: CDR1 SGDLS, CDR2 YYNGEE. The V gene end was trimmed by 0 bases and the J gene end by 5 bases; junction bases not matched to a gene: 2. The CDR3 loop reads CASSVGDRHNSPLHF. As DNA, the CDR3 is TGTGCCAGCAGCGTAGGGGACAGACATAATTCACCCCTCCACTTT.

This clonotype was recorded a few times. This CDR3 reads CSALTGGNQPQHF. CDR3 DNA: TGCAGTGCCCTTACAGGGGGCAATCAGCCCCAGCATTTT. The gene calls are TRBV20-1 and TRBJ1-5; 7 bases are shared with TRBD1. The CDR3 has 13 amino acids. Unmatched junction bases numbered 4, after V lost 6 bases and J lost 2 bases. Germline lookup yields CDR1 DFQATT and CDR2 SNEGSKA (reference sequence).

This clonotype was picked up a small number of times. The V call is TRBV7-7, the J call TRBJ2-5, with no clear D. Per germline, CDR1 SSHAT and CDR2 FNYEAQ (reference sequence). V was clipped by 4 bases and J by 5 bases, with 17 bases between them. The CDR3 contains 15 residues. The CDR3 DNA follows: TGTGCCAGCAGCTCCACAGCGCGGAGTCGGGAGACCCAGTACTTC. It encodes CASSSTARSRETQYF.

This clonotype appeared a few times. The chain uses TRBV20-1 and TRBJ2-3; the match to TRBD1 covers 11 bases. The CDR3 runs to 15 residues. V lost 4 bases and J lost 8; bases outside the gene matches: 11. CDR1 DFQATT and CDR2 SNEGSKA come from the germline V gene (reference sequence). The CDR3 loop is CSAKPGQGVRGTQYF. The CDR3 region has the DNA TGCAGTGCTAAACCGGGACAGGGGGTTAGGGGTACGCAGTATTTT.

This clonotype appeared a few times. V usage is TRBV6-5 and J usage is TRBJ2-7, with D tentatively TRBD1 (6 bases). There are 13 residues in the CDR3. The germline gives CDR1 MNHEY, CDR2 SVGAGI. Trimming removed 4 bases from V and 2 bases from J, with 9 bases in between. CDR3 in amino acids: CASSSYRAYEQYF. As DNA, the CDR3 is TGTGCCAGCAGTTCATACAGGGCCTACGAGCAGTACTTC.

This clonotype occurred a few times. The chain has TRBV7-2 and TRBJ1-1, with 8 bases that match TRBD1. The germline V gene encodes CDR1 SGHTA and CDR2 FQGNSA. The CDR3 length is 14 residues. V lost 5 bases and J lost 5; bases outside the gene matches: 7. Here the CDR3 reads CASSRQGRDTEAFF. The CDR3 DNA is TGTGCCAGCAGCCGACAGGGGAGGGATACTGAAGCTTTCTTT.

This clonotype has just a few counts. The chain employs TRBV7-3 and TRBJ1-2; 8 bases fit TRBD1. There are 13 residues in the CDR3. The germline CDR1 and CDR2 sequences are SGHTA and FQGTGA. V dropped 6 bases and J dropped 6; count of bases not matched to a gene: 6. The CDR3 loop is CASRESGGNGYTF. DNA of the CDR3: TGTGCCAGCAGAGAATCAGGGGGCAATGGCTACACCTTC.

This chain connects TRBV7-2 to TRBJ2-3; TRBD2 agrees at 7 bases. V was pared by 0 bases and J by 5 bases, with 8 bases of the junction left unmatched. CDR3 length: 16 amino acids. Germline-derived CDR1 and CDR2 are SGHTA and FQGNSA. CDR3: CASSLAWWAGEDTQYF. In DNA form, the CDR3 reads TGTGCCAGCAGCTTAGCATGGTGGGCGGGGGAAGATACGCAGTATTTT. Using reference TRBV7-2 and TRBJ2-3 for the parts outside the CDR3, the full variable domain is GAGVSQSPSNKVTEKGKDVELRCDPISGHTALYWYRQSLGQGLEFLIYFQGNSAPDKSGLPSDRFSAERTGGSVSTLTIQRTQQEDSAVYLCASSLAWWAGEDTQYFGPGTRLTVL.

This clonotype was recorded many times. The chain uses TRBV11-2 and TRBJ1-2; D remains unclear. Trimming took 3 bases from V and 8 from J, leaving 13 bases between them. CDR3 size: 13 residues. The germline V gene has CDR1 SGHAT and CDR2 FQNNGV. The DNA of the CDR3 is TGTGCCAGCAGCTTCTCTACTGGAGGGGGCTACACCTTC. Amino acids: CASSFSTGGGYTF.

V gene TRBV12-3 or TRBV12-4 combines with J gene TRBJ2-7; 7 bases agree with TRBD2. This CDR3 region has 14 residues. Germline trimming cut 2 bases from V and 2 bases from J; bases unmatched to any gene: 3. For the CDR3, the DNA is TGTGCCAGCAGTTTATCAAGCGGGGCCTACGAGCAGTACTTC. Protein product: CASSLSSGAYEQYF.

The CDR3, as DNA: TGTGCCAGCCTCTCCCTCACAGATACGCAGTATTTT. It encodes CASLSLTDTQYF. The V call is TRBV6-6, the J call TRBJ2-3; D is unclear. The CDR3 is 12 amino acids. The V and J ends lost 8 bases and 2 bases respectively, with 8 bases between them. CDR1 and CDR2 (germline): MNHNY, SVGAGI (reference sequence).

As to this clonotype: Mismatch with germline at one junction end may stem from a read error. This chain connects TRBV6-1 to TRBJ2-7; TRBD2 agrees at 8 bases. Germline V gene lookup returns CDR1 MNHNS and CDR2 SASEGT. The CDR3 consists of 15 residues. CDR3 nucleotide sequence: TGTGCCAGCGGTGAGGGGCCTAGCGGGTCCTACGAGCAGTACTTC. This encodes CASGEGPSGSYEQYF.

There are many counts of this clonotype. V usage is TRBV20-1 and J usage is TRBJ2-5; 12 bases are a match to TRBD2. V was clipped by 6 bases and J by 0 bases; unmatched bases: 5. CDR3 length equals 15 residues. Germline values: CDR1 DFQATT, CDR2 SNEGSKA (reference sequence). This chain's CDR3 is CSARRLAGDQETQYF. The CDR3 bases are TGCAGTGCGCGAAGACTAGCGGGGGACCAAGAGACCCAGTACTTC.

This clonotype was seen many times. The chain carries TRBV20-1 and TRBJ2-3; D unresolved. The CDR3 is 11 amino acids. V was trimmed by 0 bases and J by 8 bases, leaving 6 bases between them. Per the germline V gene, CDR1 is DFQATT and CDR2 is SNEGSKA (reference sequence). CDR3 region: CSARDYRTQYF. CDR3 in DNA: TGCAGTGCTAGAGATTACCGTACGCAGTATTTT.

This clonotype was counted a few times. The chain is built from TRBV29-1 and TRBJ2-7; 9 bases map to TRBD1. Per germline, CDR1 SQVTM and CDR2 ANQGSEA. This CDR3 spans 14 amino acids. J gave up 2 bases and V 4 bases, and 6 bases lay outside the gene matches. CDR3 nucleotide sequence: TGCAGCGTTGGGCGAGGGACAGGGCCCTACGAGCAGTACTTC. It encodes CSVGRGTGPYEQYF.

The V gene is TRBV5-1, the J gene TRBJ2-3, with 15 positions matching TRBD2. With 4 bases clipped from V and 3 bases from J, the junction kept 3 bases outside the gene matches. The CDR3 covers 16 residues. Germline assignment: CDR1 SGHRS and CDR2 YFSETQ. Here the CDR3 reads CASSRGTSGGTDTQYF. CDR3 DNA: TGCGCCAGCAGCCGCGGGACTAGCGGGGGGACAGATACGCAGTATTTT.